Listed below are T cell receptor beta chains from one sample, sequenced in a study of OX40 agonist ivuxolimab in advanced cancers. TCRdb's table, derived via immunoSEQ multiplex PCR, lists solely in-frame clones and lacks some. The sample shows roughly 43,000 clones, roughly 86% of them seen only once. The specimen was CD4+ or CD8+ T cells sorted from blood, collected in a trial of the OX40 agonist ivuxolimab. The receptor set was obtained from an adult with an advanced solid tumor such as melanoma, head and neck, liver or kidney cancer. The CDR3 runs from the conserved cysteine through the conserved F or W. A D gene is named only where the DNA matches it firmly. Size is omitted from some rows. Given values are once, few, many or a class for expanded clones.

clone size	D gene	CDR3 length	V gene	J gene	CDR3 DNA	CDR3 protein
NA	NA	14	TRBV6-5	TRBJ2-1	TGTGCCAGCAGTTCGGGACTTATCTACAATGAGCAGTTCTTC	CASSSGLIYNEQFF
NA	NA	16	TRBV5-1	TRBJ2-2	TGCGCCAGCAGCTTGCGGGGTCCAGCGAACACCGGGGAGCTGTTTTTT	CASSLRGPANTGELFF
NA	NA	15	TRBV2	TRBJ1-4	TGTGCCAGCAGTGAAGGGCTGGGGCTGAATGAAAAACTGTTTTTT	CASSEGLGLNEKLFF
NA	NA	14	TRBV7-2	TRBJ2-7	TGTGCCAGCAGCTTAGCCGACCGGACCTACGAGCAGTACTTC	CASSLADRTYEQYF
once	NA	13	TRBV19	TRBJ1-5	TGTGCCAGTAGCGGAGATAGCAATCAGCCCCAGCATTTT	CASSGDSNQPQHF
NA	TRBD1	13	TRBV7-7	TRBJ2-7	TGTGCCAGCAGTCAAGACAGGGGAGACGAGCAGTACTTC	CASSQDRGDEQYF
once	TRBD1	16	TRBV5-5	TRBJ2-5	TGTGCCAGCAGCTTTTCACCGCCGACAGGGGCCGAGACCCAGTACTTC	CASSFSPPTGAETQYF
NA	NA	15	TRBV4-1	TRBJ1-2	TGCGCCAGCAGCCAAGTCGCGGAGCCTAACTATGGCTACACCTTC	CASSQVAEPNYGYTF
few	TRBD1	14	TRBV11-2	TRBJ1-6	TGTGCCAGCAGCCAACAGGGGGCGAGTTCACCCCTCCACTTT	CASSQQGASSPLHF
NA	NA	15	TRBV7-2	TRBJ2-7	TGTGCCAGCAGCTTAGGGGCGGCCCCCTTTTACGAGCAGTACTTC	CASSLGAAPFYEQYF
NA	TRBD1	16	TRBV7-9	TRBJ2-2	TGTGCCAGCAGCCACCGGGACAGGGTGAACACCGGGGAGCTGTTTTTT	CASSHRDRVNTGELFF